This TCR beta chain was found in a study of PD-1 blockade in classical Hodgkin lymphoma. This clone ranks as medium-sized (0.01 to 0.1%). No antigen is known for it. Other nucleotide sequences from this sample produce the same CDR3. TCRdb's table, derived via immunoSEQ multiplex PCR, lists solely in-frame clones and lacks some. The profile shows under 40,000 clones, 82% of them singletons. Germline CDR1 and CDR2: SGHTA and FQGNSA. The CDR3 sequence is 12 residues long. The V gene lost 5 bases and the J gene lost 4 bases, with 5 bases spanning the gap. All patients experienced relapse after autologous stem cell transplantation, and brentuximab vedotin exposure was variable. Progressive disease, partial response or complete response was each patient's best response. Overall study findings and caveats: TCR diversity at baseline was reported to be reduced in newly diagnosed patients relative to healthy donors. Factors driving the repertoire differences, possibly disease activity or prior therapy, remain undefined. CD8+ TCR diversity did not rise significantly by C4D1, unlike CD4+.

The rearrangement joins TRBV7-2 to TRBJ2-2; D remains unclear. The sequence was obtained from a human donor with classical Hodgkin lymphoma. The sequences come from peripheral blood mononuclear cells (PBMCs), collected at baseline. CDR3 DNA: TGTGCCAGCAGCCCTTCCACCGGGGAGCTGTTTTTT. It specifies CASSPSTGELFF.